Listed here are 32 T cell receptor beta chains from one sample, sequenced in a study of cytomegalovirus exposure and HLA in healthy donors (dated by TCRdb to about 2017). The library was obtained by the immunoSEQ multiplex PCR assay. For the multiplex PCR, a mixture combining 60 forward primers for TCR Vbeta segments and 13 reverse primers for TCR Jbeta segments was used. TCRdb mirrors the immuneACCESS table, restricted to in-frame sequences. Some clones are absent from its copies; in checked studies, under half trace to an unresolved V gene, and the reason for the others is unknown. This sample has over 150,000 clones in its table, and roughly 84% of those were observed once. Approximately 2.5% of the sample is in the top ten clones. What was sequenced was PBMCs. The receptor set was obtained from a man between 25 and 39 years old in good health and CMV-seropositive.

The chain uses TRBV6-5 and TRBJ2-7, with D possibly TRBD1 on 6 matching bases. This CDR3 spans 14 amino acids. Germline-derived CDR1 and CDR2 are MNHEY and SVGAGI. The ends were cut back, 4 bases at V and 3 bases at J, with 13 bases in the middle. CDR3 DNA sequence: TGTGCCAGCAGTTCCGTGGGACAAAGCTACGAGCAGTACTTC. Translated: CASSSVGQSYEQYF.

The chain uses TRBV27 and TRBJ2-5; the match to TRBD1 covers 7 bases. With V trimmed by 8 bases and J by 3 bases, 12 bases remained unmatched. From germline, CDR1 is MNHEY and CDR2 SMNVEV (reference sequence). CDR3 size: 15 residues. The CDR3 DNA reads TGTGCCAGCTCTAGATTGGACAGGCTCAAAGAGACCCAGTACTTC. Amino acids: CASSRLDRLKETQYF.

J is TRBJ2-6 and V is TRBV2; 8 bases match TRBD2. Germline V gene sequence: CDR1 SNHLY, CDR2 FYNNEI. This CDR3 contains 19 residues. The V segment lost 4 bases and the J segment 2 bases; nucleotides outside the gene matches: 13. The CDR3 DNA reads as TGTGCCAGCAGTGCCGTTAGCGGGATTTTGGTACCTGGGGCCAACGTCCTGACTTTC. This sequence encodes CASSAVSGILVPGANVLTF.

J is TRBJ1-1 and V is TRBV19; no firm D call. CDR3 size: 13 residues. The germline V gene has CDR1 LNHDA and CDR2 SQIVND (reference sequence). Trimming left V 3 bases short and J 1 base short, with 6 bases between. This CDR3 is CASSIMSNTEAFF. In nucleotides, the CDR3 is TGTGCCAGTAGTATTATGTCGAACACTGAAGCTTTCTTT.

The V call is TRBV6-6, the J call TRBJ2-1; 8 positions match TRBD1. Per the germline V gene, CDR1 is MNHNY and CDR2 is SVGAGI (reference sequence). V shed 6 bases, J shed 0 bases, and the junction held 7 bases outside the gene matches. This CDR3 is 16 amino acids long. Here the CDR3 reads CASSSSTGGSYNEQFF. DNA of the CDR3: TGTGCCAGCAGCTCGAGTACAGGGGGCTCCTACAATGAGCAGTTCTTC.

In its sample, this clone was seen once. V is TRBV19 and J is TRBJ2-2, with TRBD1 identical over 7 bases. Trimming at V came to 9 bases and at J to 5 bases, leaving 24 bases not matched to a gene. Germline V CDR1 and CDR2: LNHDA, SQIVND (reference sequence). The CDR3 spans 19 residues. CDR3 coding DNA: TGTGCCAGCCGTAACGGGGTATTTAAAAGGGGGCATTGGACCGGGGAGCTGTTTTTT. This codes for CASRNGVFKRGHWTGELFF.

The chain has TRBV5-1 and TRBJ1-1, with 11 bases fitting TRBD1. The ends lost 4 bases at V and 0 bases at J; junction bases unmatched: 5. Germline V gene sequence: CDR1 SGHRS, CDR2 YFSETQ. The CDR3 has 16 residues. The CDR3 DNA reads TGCGCCAGCAGCGACGGGACAGGGGGTATGAACACTGAAGCTTTCTTT. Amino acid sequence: CASSDGTGGMNTEAFF.

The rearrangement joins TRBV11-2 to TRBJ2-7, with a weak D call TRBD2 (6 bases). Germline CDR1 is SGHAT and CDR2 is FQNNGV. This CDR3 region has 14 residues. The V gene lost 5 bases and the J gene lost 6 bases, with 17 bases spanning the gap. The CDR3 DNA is TGTGCCAGCAGCCCCCTTGCGGAGCGGGTCGAGCAGTACGTC. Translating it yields CASSPLAERVEQYV.

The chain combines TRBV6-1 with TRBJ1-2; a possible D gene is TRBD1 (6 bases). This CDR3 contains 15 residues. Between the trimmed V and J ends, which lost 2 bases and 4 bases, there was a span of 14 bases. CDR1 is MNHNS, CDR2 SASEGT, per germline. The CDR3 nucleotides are TGTGCCAGCAGTGAATCGCCCACAGGGACCTATGGCTACACCTTC. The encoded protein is CASSESPTGTYGYTF.

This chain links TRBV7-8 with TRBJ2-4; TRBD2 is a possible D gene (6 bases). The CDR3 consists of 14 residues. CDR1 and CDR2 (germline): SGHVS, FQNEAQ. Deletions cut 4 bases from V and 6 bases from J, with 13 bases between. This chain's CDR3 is CASSSEGTRNIQYF. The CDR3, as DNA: TGTGCCAGCAGCTCAGAAGGGACTCGAAACATTCAGTACTTC.

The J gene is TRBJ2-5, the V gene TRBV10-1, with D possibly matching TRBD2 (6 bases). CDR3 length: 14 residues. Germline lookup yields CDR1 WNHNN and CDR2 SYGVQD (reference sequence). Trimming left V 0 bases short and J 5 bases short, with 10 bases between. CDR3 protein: CASSESAGSETQYF. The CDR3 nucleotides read TGCGCCAGCAGTGAGTCCGCGGGGAGTGAGACCCAGTACTTC.

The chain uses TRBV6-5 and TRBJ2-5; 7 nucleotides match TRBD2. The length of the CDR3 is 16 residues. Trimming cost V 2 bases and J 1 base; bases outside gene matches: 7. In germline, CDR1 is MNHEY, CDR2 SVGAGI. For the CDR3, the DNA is TGTGCCAGCAGTTACGGGGTAGCGGGCCTCCAAGAGACCCAGTACTTC. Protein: CASSYGVAGLQETQYF.

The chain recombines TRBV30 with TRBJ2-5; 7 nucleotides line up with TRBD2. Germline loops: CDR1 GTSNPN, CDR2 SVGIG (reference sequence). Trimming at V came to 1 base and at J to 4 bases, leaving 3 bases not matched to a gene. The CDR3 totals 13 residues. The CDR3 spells CAWSGLAGETQYF. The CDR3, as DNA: TGTGCCTGGAGTGGACTAGCCGGAGAGACCCAGTACTTC. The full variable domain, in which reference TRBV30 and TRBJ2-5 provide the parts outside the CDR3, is SQTIHQWPATLVQPVGSPLSLECTVEGTSNPNLYWYRQAAGRGLQLLFYSVGIGQISSEVPQNLSASRPQDRQFILSSKKLLLSDSGFYLCAWSGLAGETQYFGPGTRLLVL.

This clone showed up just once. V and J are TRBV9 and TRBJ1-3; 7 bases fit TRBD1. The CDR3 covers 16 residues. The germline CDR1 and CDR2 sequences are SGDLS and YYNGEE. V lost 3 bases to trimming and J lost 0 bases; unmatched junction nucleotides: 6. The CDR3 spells CASSAGQPISGNTIYF. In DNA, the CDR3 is TGTGCCAGCAGCGCGGGACAGCCCATCTCTGGAAACACCATATATTTT.

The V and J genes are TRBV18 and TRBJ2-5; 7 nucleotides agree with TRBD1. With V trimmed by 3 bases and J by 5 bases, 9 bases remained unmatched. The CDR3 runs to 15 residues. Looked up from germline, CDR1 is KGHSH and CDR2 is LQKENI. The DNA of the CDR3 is TGTGCCAGCTCACCTAAGACAGGGAATGAGGAGACCCAGTACTTC. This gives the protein CASSPKTGNEETQYF.

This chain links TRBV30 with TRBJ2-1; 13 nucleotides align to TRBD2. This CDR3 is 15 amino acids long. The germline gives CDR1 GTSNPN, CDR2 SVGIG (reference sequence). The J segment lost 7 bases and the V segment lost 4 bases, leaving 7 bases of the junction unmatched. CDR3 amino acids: CAWMGLAGFRNEQFF. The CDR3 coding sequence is TGTGCCTGGATGGGACTAGCGGGATTCAGGAATGAGCAGTTCTTC.

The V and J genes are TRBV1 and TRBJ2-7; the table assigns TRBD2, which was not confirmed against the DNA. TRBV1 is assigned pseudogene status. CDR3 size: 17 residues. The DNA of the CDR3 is TGCACCAGCAGCCCCCGAGAGGGCGGGAGGGCTTCCTACGAGCAGTACGTC. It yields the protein CTSSPREGGRASYEQYV.

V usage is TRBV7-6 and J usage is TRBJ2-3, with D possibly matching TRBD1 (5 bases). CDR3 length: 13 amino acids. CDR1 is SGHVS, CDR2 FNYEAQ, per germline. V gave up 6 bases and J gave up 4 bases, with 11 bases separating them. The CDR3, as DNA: TGTGCCAGCAGTCCTGGGGCCCCAGATACGCAGTATTTT. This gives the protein CASSPGAPDTQYF.

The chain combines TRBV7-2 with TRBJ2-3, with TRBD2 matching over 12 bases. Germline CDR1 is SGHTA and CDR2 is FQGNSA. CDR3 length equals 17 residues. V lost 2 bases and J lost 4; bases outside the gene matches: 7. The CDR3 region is CASSLRASGGAADTQYF. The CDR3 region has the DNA TGTGCCAGCAGCTTAAGGGCTAGCGGGGGGGCGGCAGATACGCAGTATTTT.

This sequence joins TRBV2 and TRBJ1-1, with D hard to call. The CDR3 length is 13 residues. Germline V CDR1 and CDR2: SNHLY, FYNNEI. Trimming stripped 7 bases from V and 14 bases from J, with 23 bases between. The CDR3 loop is CASIGRFLLGSFF. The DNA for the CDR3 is TGTGCCAGCATCGGGAGGTTTTTGCTGGGGTCCTTCTTT.

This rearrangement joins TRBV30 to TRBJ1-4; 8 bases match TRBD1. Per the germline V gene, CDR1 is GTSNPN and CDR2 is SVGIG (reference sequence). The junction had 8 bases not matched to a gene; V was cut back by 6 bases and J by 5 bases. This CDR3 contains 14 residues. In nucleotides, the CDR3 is TGTGCCTGCCATAGACAGGGGTCGAATGAAAAACTGTTTTTT. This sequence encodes CACHRQGSNEKLFF.

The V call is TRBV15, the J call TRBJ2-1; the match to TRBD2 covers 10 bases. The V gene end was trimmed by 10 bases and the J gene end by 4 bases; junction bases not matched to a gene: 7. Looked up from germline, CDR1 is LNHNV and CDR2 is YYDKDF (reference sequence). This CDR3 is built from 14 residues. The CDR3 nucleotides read TGTGCCATAAGAAGCGGGAGGGATTACAATGAGCAGTTCTTC. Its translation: CAIRSGRDYNEQFF.

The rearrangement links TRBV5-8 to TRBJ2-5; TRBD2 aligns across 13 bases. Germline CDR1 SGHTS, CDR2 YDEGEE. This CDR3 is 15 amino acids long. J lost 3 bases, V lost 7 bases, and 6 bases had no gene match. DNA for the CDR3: TGTGCCAGCCGCCCTGGGACTAGCGGGAAAGAGACCCAGTACTTC. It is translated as CASRPGTSGKETQYF.

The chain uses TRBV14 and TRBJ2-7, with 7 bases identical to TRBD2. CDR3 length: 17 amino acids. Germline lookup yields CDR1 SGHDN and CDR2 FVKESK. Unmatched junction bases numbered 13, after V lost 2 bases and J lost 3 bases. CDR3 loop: CASSQYLGSGTYYEQYF. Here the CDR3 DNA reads TGTGCCAGCAGCCAATACTTAGGGAGCGGGACCTACTACGAGCAGTACTTC. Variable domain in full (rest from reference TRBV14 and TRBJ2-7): EAGVTQFPSHSVIEKGQTVTLRCDPISGHDNLYWYRRVMGKEIKFLLHFVKESKQDESGMPNNRFLAERTGGTYSTLKVQPAELEDSGVYFCASSQYLGSGTYYEQYFGPGTRLTVT.

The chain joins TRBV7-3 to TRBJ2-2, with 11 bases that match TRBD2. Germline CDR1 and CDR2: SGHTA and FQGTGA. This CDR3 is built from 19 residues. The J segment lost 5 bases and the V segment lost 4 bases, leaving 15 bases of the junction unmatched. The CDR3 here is CASSSGLAGDRVRTGELFF. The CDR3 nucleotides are TGTGCCAGCAGCTCCGGACTAGCGGGCGACCGAGTCAGGACCGGGGAGCTGTTTTTT.

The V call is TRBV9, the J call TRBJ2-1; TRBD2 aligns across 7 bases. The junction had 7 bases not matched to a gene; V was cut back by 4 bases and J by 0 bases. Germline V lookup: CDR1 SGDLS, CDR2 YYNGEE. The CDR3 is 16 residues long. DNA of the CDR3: TGTGCCAGCAGCCCCGGGGGGAGCGGCTCCTACAATGAGCAGTTCTTC. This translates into CASSPGGSGSYNEQFF.

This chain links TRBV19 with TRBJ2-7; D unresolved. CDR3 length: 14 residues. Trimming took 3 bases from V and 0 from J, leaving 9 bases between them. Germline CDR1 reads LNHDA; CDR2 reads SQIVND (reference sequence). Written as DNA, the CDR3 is TGTGCCAGTAGTATCCTCGGTAACTCCTACGAGCAGTACTTC. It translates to CASSILGNSYEQYF. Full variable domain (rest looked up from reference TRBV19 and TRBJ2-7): DGGITQSPKYLFRKEGQNVTLSCEQNLNHDAMYWYRQDPGQGLRLIYYSQIVNDFQKGDIAEGYSVSREKKESFPLTVTSAQKNPTAFYLCASSILGNSYEQYFGPGTRLTVT.

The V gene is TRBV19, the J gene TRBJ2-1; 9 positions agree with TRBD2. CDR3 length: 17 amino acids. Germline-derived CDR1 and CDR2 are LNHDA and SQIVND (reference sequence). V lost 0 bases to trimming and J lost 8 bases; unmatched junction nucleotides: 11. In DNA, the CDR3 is TGTGCCAGTAGTATAGATCATGAGCGGGAGGTTTGGGATGAGCAGTTCTTC. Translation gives CASSIDHEREVWDEQFF.

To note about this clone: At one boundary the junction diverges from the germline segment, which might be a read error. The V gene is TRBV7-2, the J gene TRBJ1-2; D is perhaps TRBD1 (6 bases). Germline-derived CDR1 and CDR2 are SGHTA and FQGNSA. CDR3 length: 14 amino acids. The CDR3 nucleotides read TGTGCCAGCAGCAAAACCGACAGGAACTTTGGCTACACCTTC. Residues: CASSKTDRNFGYTF.

CDR3 sequence (DNA): TGTGCCAGCAGCGTAGCCTTACAGGGGAACACCGGGGAGCTGTTTTTT. This encodes CASSVALQGNTGELFF. V usage is TRBV9 and J usage is TRBJ2-2; a possible D gene is TRBD1 (6 bases). The ends were cut back, 0 bases at V and 1 base at J, with 10 bases in the middle. The CDR3 is 16 residues long. Germline CDR1 is SGDLS and CDR2 is YYNGEE.

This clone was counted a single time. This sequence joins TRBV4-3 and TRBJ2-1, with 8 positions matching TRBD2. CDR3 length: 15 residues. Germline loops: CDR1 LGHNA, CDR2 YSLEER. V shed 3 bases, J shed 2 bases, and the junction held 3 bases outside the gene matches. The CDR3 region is CASSQWGLAYNEQFF. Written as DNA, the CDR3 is TGCGCCAGCAGCCAGTGGGGACTAGCCTACAATGAGCAGTTCTTC.

This CDR3 is CASSLILGVNEQFF. As DNA, the CDR3 is TGTGCCAGCAGCTTAATTCTAGGGGTCAATGAGCAGTTCTTC. The J gene is TRBJ2-1, the V gene TRBV7-2; TRBD1 might be the D (5 bases). The CDR3 contains 14 residues. Trimming cost V 2 bases and J 6 bases, with 11 bases left between them. Germline V gene lookup returns CDR1 SGHTA and CDR2 FQGNSA.